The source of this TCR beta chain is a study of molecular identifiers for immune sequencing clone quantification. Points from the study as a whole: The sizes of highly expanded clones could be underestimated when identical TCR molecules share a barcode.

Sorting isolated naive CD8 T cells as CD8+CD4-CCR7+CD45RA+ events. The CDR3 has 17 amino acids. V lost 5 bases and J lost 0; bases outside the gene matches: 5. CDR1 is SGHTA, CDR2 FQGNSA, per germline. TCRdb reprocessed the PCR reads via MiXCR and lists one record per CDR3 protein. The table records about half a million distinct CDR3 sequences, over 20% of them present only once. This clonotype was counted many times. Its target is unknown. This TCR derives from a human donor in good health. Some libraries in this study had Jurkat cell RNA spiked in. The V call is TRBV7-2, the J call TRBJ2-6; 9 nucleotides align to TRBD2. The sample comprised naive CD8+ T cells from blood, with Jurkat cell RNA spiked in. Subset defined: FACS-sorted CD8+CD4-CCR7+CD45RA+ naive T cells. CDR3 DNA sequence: TGTGCCAGCAGCCAGACTAGCGGACCCTCTGGGGCCAACGTCCTGACTTTC. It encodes CASSQTSGPSGANVLTF.